Sequencing of this TCR beta chain was carried out in a study of cytomegalovirus exposure and HLA in healthy donors (dated by TCRdb to 2015 to 2018). A note on the overall study: According to an earlier analysis of 550 to 750 of the donors, roughly 180 million T cells yielded over 100 million unique TCR beta sequences and 276 Gb of sequence data. Several DR-DQ haplotypes were handled as single units for association and clustering because linkage in the cohort was strong. The number of typed donors differed by locus: roughly 620-640 for A, B, C, DRB1 and DQB1; approximately 540 for DQA1; around 580 for DPA1; and around 450 for DPB1. Among about 370 genotyped donors of the cohort, an average of roughly 230,000 unique TCR beta nucleotide sequences was sequenced per donor, of which 15% to 20% were non-productive. Both class I and class II loci were covered by HLA typing, at four-digit resolution. An early release covering roughly 640 HLA-typed donors comprised approximately 300 gigabases of sequencing data and roughly 85 million unique TCR sequences. A later genetic analysis took genome-wide SNP genotypes for about 55% of the roughly 700 donors and used that subset as a discovery cohort. The genetic ancestry cluster associated with self-reported Caucasian donors included over 65% of the 350 to 500 genotyped donors. The study profiled the T cell repertoires of under 700 subjects by immunosequencing and related them to cytomegalovirus serostatus. To study patterns of TCR occurrence, a later analysis re-analyzed previously published TCR beta repertoires from several hundred donors and added high-resolution HLA genotyping. Besides the first cohort of around 670 subjects, a separate validation cohort made up of 95 to 150 different subjects was used. To decide whether each TCR beta V gene segment behaved as functional or pseudogenic, an earlier analysis of some 540 of the donors relied on high-throughput TCR beta sequencing. Rather than drawing on any new phenotypic data, the later analysis identified candidate immune exposures from TCR beta sequences and the way those sequences occurred across donors. Every discovery cohort repertoire had been produced on one sequencing platform. Donor age, sex, ethnicity and CMV serostatus were collected together with the repertoire data. The study was designed to test whether signatures of past pathogen exposure could be identified by cataloging public T cell receptors. To predict cytomegalovirus infection status, the study brought together high-throughput TCR immunosequencing, statistical association of individual TCRs with disease status, and machine learning.

Library method: the immunoSEQ multiplex PCR assay. For the multiplex PCR, a mixture combining 60 forward primers for TCR Vbeta segments and 13 reverse primers for TCR Jbeta segments was used. Amplification of the CDR3 region of rearranged TCR beta genes was performed with a multiplex PCR assay on genomic DNA. On the Illumina HiSeq System, the amplified TCR beta libraries were sequenced as 87-base-pair reads. The published analysis was carried out like this. Across the 500 to 850 repertoires, a later analysis counted around 80 million unique TCR beta chains, roughly 11 million of which were shared by at least two donors. To remove PCR and sequencing errors, raw reads were error-corrected and collapsed into unique sequences using a nearest-neighbor algorithm that merged closely related sequences. To assign V, D and J gene segments, CDR3 sequences were aligned to IMGT reference sequences. For a sequence to be retained, a match of at least six nucleotides to both a V gene segment and a J gene segment was required. A rearrangement counted as productive if the CDR3 had no stop codons and remained in frame with V and J, and every other rearrangement counted as non-productive. CDR3 was defined according to IMGT convention as the region running from the second conserved V-encoded cysteine to the conserved J-encoded phenylalanine. The earlier analysis of about 500 of the donors excluded sequences that lacked an unambiguous match to a single V gene segment. An earlier analysis of approximately 590 of the donors classified V segments as functional when productive rearrangements were above 56.7% and as segregating when the standard deviation between donors was above 5%. A statistical classification framework was built for diagnosing cytomegalovirus status from the catalog of TCR beta chain sequences. In a later analysis, TCR nucleotide sequences were compared against IMGT/GENE-DB human TR gene sequences so that V and J genes could be assigned. A later analysis assigned CDR3 sequences and most-parsimonious VDJ recombination scenarios with the TCRdist pipeline. A later analysis defined each TCR beta chain by its CDR3 amino acid sequence plus V-gene family, and excluded reads lacking a unique V-gene family. In a later analysis, 550 to 650 highly shared, low-generation-probability nucleotide sequences were removed to address suspected cross-contamination and a sequencing artifact. In a later analysis, a clonal expansion index for each public chain was calculated from normalized within-repertoire ranks of inferred template counts. A later analysis computed generation probabilities with a VDJ recombination model fitted to out-of-frame rearrangements, and checked the results against IGoR. A later analysis scored TCR-TCR, TCR-HLA and TCR-CMV co-occurrence with hypergeometric tests, applying a repertoire-size bias correction to TCR pairs. False discovery rates were estimated in a later analysis by permuting HLA or CMV assignments 20 times. A later analysis grouped co-occurring TCRs with DBSCAN, adding TCRdist sequence similarity when clustering within HLA-allele-positive subsets. Repertoires with fewer than 30,000 or more than 120,000 public chains were left out of co-occurrence clustering, as were a handful of repertoires with anomalous nucleotide sharing. TCRdb retrieved this table from immuneACCESS and kept in-frame rearrangements only. Not all clones are present; in checked studies, unresolved V genes account for under half, and no reason is known for the remainder. The V and J calls and clone size come from that table; D and trimming were worked out from the DNA. Counted in this sample were 95,000 to 150,000 clones; over 60% of them appeared once. About 2.5% of the sample is held by the ten biggest clonotypes.

Details on this clone: This receptor's antigen is unknown. Base qualities were left out, and no much larger clone turns up one base away.

Taken from cysteine to phenylalanine, the CDR3 has 15 residues. The read is trimmed to its CDR3 DNA, 45 bases read in frame from base 1. According to the germline V gene, CDR1 reads SGHTA and CDR2 reads FQGNSA. From V the trimming removes 2 bases and from J it removes 3 bases, while the gene matches leave 2 bases of the junction unaccounted for. The full study reports these points: The authors suggested that the approach could potentially be extended to other disease states and immunological phenotypes. In both the original and validation cohorts, the classifier was reported to diagnose cytomegalovirus status with high specificity and sensitivity. A cluster of highly shared sequence variants was judged likely to represent a technical artifact of the sequencing pipeline. The only immune exposure information available for the cohort was CMV serostatus. Correlated functional status among segregating V segments might be attributable to linkage disequilibrium, but an unknown experimental factor could not be ruled out. Roughly uniform sequencing depth across donors was assumed in presence/absence analyses, although this assumption may not hold. Three of the identified cytomegalovirus-associated TCR beta chains were confirmed in vitro to be specific for cytomegalovirus antigens. In a later genetic analysis, a missense DCLRE1C variant was associated with V-gene and J-gene trimming of TCR beta chains, and the association was replicated in an independent cohort. A later analysis associated some 17,000 TCR beta sequences with specific HLA alleles at a false discovery rate of 0.05. A further reported finding was that TCR beta sequences accurately predicted the HLA-A and HLA-B alleles for most subjects in the first cohort. Compared with equally common non-associated chains, HLA-associated TCR beta chains in a later analysis were more clonally expanded and had lower generation probabilities. In an earlier analysis of approximately 590 of the donors, most TCR beta V segments appeared in productive rearrangements about 87% or about 30% of the time, broadly matching IMGT annotations. A later analysis found that most CMV-associated TCR beta chains appeared HLA-restricted, with HLA associations seemingly driven largely by CMV exposure. The 87-base-pair reads could not distinguish some IMGT-functional V segments, including TRBV6-2 and TRBV6-3, so those segments were excluded. Compared with the roughly 600-donor mean, donors in an Asian-associated ancestry cluster had fewer N-insertions in productive TCRs, according to a later genetic analysis. Because some donors lacked HLA typing at each locus, the association tests relied only on the typed subset. In a later analysis, TCR association rates were found to vary across HLA loci, with the most associated TCRs seen for DRB1 alleles and the fewest for HLA-C alleles. According to a later analysis, parvovirus B19, influenza, CMV and Epstein-Barr virus appeared linked to several top co-occurrence clusters. Across donors, most TCR sequences were observed very rarely, whereas some public TCRs were present in many individuals. When HLA alleles, especially DR and DQ, strongly co-occurred, TCR associations were difficult to assign to individual alleles. Seventeen rarely observed V segments, including chromosome 9 orphons, were excluded from the earlier analysis of some 590 of the donors because counts were too low. A total of 150 to 200 TCR beta chains were listed by the study as associated with cytomegalovirus. Only TCR beta chains were sequenced in this cohort, and the absence of alpha or paired-chain data limited detectable features.

The cohort was made up of approximately 700 healthy bone marrow donors. Cohort members were all nominally healthy when sampled, although unrecorded immune exposures were likely present. The donor tested CMV seropositive, placing the donor among the 250 to 350 seropositive members of the cohort. Each donor provided a peripheral blood sample, and peripheral blood mononuclear cells were used for TCR beta sequencing. The Qiagen DNeasy Blood Extraction Kit was used to extract genomic DNA from the blood cell samples. The source is a woman aged 40 to 50 in good health and CMV-seropositive. The V and J genes are TRBV7-2 and TRBJ1-5; the junction holds 9 bases that match TRBD1. Sequencing was carried out using PBMCs. CDR3 protein: CASSLRQGDNQPQHF. The nucleotide sequence reads as follows: TGTGCCAGCAGCTTAAGACAGGGGGACAATCAGCCCCAGCATTTT.